This TCR beta chain appears in the sequencing data of a study of blood T cell repertoires in COVID-19. This CDR3 has 13 amino acids. Profiling relied on immunoSEQ multiplex PCR, and the TCRdb table lists in-frame clones only, not all of them. This sample has roughly 190,000 clones, with about 88% found just once. The source is a woman younger than 35 who had recovered from COVID-19. Sequencing used PBMCs or T cells enriched from blood (not recorded which). The V and J genes are TRBV21-1 and TRBJ2-1; TRBD1, the table's D call, lacks a check against the DNA. TRBV21-1 is deemed a pseudogene. CDR3 in amino acids: CASSKVGASEQFF. The CDR3 DNA follows: TGTGCCAGCAGCAAAGTAGGGGCTTCTGAGCAGTTCTTC.